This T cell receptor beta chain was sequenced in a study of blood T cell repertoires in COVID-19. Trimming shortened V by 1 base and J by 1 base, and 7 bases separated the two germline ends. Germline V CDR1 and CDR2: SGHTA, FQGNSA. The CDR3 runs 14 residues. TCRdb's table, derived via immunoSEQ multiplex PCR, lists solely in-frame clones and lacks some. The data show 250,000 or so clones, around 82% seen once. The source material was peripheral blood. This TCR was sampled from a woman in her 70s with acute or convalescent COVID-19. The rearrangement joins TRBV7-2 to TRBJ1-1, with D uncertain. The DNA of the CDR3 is TGTGCCAGCAGCTTAGGTCCGAGGAACACTGAAGCTTTCTTT. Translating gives CASSLGPRNTEAFF.